This TCR beta chain derives from a study of blood T cell repertoires in COVID-19. The germline V and J ends were trimmed by 3 bases and 4 bases, with 13 bases remaining between them. CDR3 length: 14 residues. CDR1 and CDR2 from the germline V gene are SGDLS and YYNGEE. Two negative PCRs, clearance, or symptom resolution had been documented for recovered Cohort 3 donors. Only in-frame clones appear in the TCRdb table, and some are missing; sequencing was by immunoSEQ multiplex PCR. Here the sample spans about 150,000 clones, roughly 80% being singletons. The material sequenced was PBMCs or T cells enriched from blood (not recorded which). The chain combines TRBV9 with TRBJ1-1, with a possible D match to TRBD1 (6 bases). The clonotype was recovered from a woman between 35 and 50 years old who had recovered from COVID-19. The CDR3: CASSASGVATEAFF. CDR3 in DNA: TGTGCCAGCAGCGCCTCAGGGGTGGCCACTGAAGCTTTCTTT.